The rows below give T cell receptor beta chains drawn from one sample of a study of cytomegalovirus exposure and HLA in healthy donors. Produced via immunoSEQ multiplex PCR; TCRdb's table is partial and in-frame only. The repertoire shows roughly 57,000 clones; the top ten hold under 15%. The sample consisted of PBMCs. These receptor sequences come from a man younger than 35 in good health and CMV-seropositive. CDR3s include the opening cysteine and the closing phenylalanine or tryptophan. Each record gives: V gene, D gene, J gene, CDR3 protein, CDR3 DNA. The D gene is left open where the match is weak.

V gene: TRBV7-9
D gene: TRBD2
J gene: TRBJ2-1
CDR3 protein: CASSSLDPLAGGRYNEQFF
CDR3 DNA: TGTGCCAGCAGCTCGTTGGACCCTCTAGCGGGAGGTCGCTACAATGAGCAGTTCTTC

V gene: TRBV19
D gene: NA
J gene: TRBJ1-5
CDR3 protein: CASSIRDSNQPQHF
CDR3 DNA: TGTGCCAGTAGTATTAGAGATAGCAATCAGCCCCAGCATTTT

V gene: TRBV5-4
D gene: TRBD2
J gene: TRBJ2-1
CDR3 protein: CASSLGSGGGRIDNEQFF
CDR3 DNA: TGTGCCAGCAGCTTGGGGAGTGGTGGCGGGAGAATAGACAATGAGCAGTTCTTC

V gene: TRBV28
D gene: TRBD1
J gene: TRBJ2-7
CDR3 protein: CASSFPRDSQQQYF
CDR3 DNA: TGTGCCAGCAGTTTCCCCCGGGACAGCCAACAGCAGTACTTC

V gene: TRBV15
D gene: TRBD2
J gene: TRBJ2-1
CDR3 protein: CATSLWGGSYNEQFF
CDR3 DNA: TGTGCCACCAGCCTCTGGGGGGGCTCCTACAATGAGCAGTTCTTC

V gene: TRBV28
D gene: TRBD1
J gene: TRBJ2-5
CDR3 protein: CASNSITGGRRETQYF
CDR3 DNA: TGTGCCAGCAACTCTATTACAGGGGGACGAAGAGAGACCCAGTACTTC

V gene: TRBV5-1
D gene: TRBD1
J gene: TRBJ2-7
CDR3 protein: CASSLGQGKVEQYF
CDR3 DNA: TGCGCCAGCAGCTTGGGACAGGGTAAGGTCGAGCAGTACTTC

V gene: TRBV30
D gene: NA
J gene: TRBJ2-7
CDR3 protein: CAWSVLDGLYEQYF
CDR3 DNA: TGTGCCTGGAGTGTACTAGACGGCCTCTACGAGCAGTACTTC

V gene: TRBV5-1
D gene: NA
J gene: TRBJ2-6
CDR3 protein: CASSPTGSGANVLTF
CDR3 DNA: TGCGCCAGCAGCCCGACTGGCTCTGGGGCCAACGTCCTGACTTTC

V gene: TRBV19
D gene: NA
J gene: TRBJ1-2
CDR3 protein: CASSIGGKTTSYGYTF
CDR3 DNA: TGTGCCAGTAGTATAGGTGGCAAAACTACTTCCTATGGCTACACCTTC

V gene: TRBV5-1
D gene: NA
J gene: TRBJ2-7
CDR3 protein: CASSPPGGRAREQYF
CDR3 DNA: TGCGCCAGCAGCCCCCCCGGTGGGAGAGCTCGCGAGCAGTACTTC

V gene: TRBV2
D gene: TRBD1
J gene: TRBJ2-1
CDR3 protein: CASLNRDRGYNEQFF
CDR3 DNA: TGTGCCAGCTTGAATCGGGACAGGGGCTACAATGAGCAGTTCTTC

V gene: TRBV30
D gene: NA
J gene: TRBJ1-1
CDR3 protein: CAWRSYGTEAFF
CDR3 DNA: TGTGCCTGGAGATCCTATGGCACTGAAGCTTTCTTT

V gene: TRBV5-1
D gene: TRBD2
J gene: TRBJ2-1
CDR3 protein: CASSLAGTSRDEQFF
CDR3 DNA: TGCGCCAGCAGCTTGGCCGGGACTAGTCGCGATGAGCAGTTCTTC

V gene: TRBV21-1
D gene: NA
J gene: TRBJ2-7
CDR3 protein: CASSKGRGALSYEQYF
CDR3 DNA: TGTGCCAGCAGCAAAGGGCGGGGGGCTCTTTCCTACGAGCAGTACTTC

V gene: TRBV5-1
D gene: NA
J gene: TRBJ2-7
CDR3 protein: CASSFTRRGEQYF
CDR3 DNA: TGCGCCAGCAGCTTCACTAGACGGGGAGAGCAGTACTTC

V gene: TRBV28
D gene: TRBD1
J gene: TRBJ1-2
CDR3 protein: CASSQYLAGTVNGYTF
CDR3 DNA: TGTGCCAGCAGCCAGTACCTTGCCGGGACAGTCAATGGCTACACCTTC

V gene: TRBV27
D gene: TRBD2
J gene: TRBJ2-2
CDR3 protein: CASQPLGLAGVGTGELFF
CDR3 DNA: TGTGCCAGCCAACCCCTGGGACTAGCGGGAGTAGGAACCGGGGAGCTGTTTTTT

V gene: TRBV19
D gene: NA
J gene: TRBJ2-7
CDR3 protein: CATSRDYLNYEQYF
CDR3 DNA: TGTGCCACCTCACGAGACTACCTGAACTACGAGCAGTACTTC

V gene: TRBV30
D gene: NA
J gene: TRBJ1-1
CDR3 protein: CAYTVGRGTEAFF
CDR3 DNA: TGTGCCTACACAGTTGGGAGAGGGACTGAAGCTTTCTTT

V gene: TRBV5-4
D gene: TRBD1
J gene: TRBJ1-1
CDR3 protein: CASSSSTGLHTEAFF
CDR3 DNA: TGTGCCAGCAGCAGCTCGACAGGGTTGCACACTGAAGCTTTCTTT

V gene: TRBV5-1
D gene: TRBD1
J gene: TRBJ2-2
CDR3 protein: CASTPQGANTGELFF
CDR3 DNA: TGCGCCAGCACCCCACAGGGGGCGAACACCGGGGAGCTGTTTTTT

V gene: TRBV5-1
D gene: TRBD2
J gene: TRBJ2-2
CDR3 protein: CASSFSGSNTGELFF
CDR3 DNA: TGCGCCAGCAGCTTTAGCGGGTCGAACACCGGGGAGCTGTTTTTT

V gene: TRBV18
D gene: TRBD1
J gene: TRBJ2-7
CDR3 protein: CASSPGDRGYEQYF
CDR3 DNA: TGTGCCAGCTCACCTGGGGACAGGGGTTACGAGCAGTACTTC

V gene: TRBV19
D gene: TRBD1
J gene: TRBJ2-7
CDR3 protein: CASSIYDRDEQYF
CDR3 DNA: TGTGCCAGTAGTATTTACGACAGGGACGAGCAGTACTTC